This T cell receptor beta chain was recovered during a study of shared clonotypes between healthy human individuals. Per germline, CDR1 SEHNR and CDR2 FQNEAQ (reference sequence). This CDR3 comprises 15 residues. Deletions cut 4 bases from V and 6 bases from J, with 15 bases between. Produced via immunoSEQ multiplex PCR; TCRdb's table is partial and in-frame only. The table records 550,000 to 750,000 clones, about 90% of them present only once. CD45RO negativity and positive selection for CCR7 defined naive CD8 cells, a population that excluded terminally differentiated effector memory CD45RA+ cells.

The receptor was isolated from a man aged 30 to 39 in good health. Sequencing was performed on naive CD8+ T cells sorted from blood. The chain is built from TRBV7-9 and TRBJ2-2, with TRBD1 as a possible D gene (6 bases). CDR3 sequence (DNA): TGTGCCAGCAGCTCCAACAGGGTTTCGGCCGGGGAGCTGTTTTTT. Translation: CASSSNRVSAGELFF.